The entry below gives a single T cell receptor beta chain sequence along with its context. Its antigen specificity is not known. No much larger clonotype is one base removed from it; base qualities were not supplied. This sample stems from a study of cytomegalovirus exposure and HLA in healthy donors (dated 2017 in TCRdb). Some background on the complete study: An earlier analysis of around 600 of the donors reported roughly 270 Gb of sequence data and more than 90 million unique TCR beta sequences from roughly 180 million T cells. An early release covering just under 650 HLA-typed donors comprised roughly 300 gigabases of sequencing data and tens of millions of unique TCR sequences. The genetic ancestry cluster associated with self-reported Caucasian donors included around four fifths of the approximately 410 genotyped donors. The aim of the study was to test whether cataloging public T cell receptors could identify signatures of past pathogen exposure. The study used immunosequencing to profile the T cell repertoires of approximately 690 subjects and linked those repertoires to cytomegalovirus serostatus. Along with the roughly 610-subject first cohort, a separate validation cohort of over a hundred different subjects was used. The study combined high-throughput TCR immunosequencing, statistical association of individual TCRs with disease status, and machine learning to predict cytomegalovirus infection status. In a later analysis, previously published TCR beta repertoires from hundreds of donors were re-analyzed and high-resolution HLA genotyping was added so that TCR occurrence patterns could be studied. The later analysis used no new phenotypic data to find candidate immune exposures, relying instead on TCR beta sequences and their occurrence across donors. In an earlier analysis of about 590 of the donors, high-throughput TCR beta sequencing was used to judge whether each TCR beta V gene segment behaved as functional or pseudogenic. Donor age, sex, ethnicity and CMV serostatus were compiled alongside the repertoire data. A later genetic analysis took genome-wide SNP genotypes for about 55% of the 666 donors and used that subset as a discovery cohort. All discovery cohort repertoires had been generated on a single sequencing platform. HLA typing included class I and class II loci at four-digit resolution. Typing coverage differed by locus: A, B, C, DRB1 and DQB1 were typed in roughly 629-630 donors, DQA1 in 522, DPA1 in 600 to 610, and DPB1 in around 440. Roughly 5 DR-DQ haplotypes were handled as single units for association and clustering, since linkage in the cohort was strong. Among roughly 400 genotyped donors of the cohort, an average of about 220,000 unique TCR beta nucleotide sequences was sequenced per donor, of which 15% to 20% were non-productive. Study-level results and caveats: Some IMGT-functional V segments, including TRBV6-2 and TRBV6-3, could not be told apart with the 87-base-pair reads, so those segments were excluded. The classifier was reported to diagnose cytomegalovirus status with high specificity and sensitivity in both the original and validation cohorts. V-gene and J-gene trimming of TCR beta chains was associated with a missense DCLRE1C variant in a later genetic analysis, and the association was replicated in an independent cohort. A few of the identified cytomegalovirus-associated TCR beta chains were confirmed in vitro to be specific for cytomegalovirus antigens. Roughly uniform sequencing depth across donors was assumed in presence/absence analyses, although this assumption may not hold. According to the authors, the approach could potentially be generalized to other disease states and immunological phenotypes. In an earlier analysis of 500 to 650 of the donors, most TCR beta V segments appeared in productive rearrangements about 90% or about 30% of the time, broadly matching IMGT annotations. When HLA alleles, especially DR and DQ, strongly co-occurred, TCR associations were difficult to assign to individual alleles. While some public TCRs were present in many individuals, most TCR sequences turned up only very rarely across donors. Because counts were too low, 15 or so rarely observed V segments, including chromosome 9 orphons, were excluded from the earlier analysis of 587 of the donors. Only TCR beta chains were sequenced in this cohort, and the absence of alpha or paired-chain data limited detectable features. Several of the top co-occurrence clusters appeared to be linked to parvovirus B19, influenza, CMV and Epstein-Barr virus, according to a later analysis. A later analysis found that TCR association rates varied across HLA loci, with DRB1 alleles showing the most associated TCRs and HLA-C alleles the fewest. Because some donors lacked HLA typing at each locus, the association tests relied only on the typed subset. A further reported finding was that TCR beta sequences accurately predicted the HLA-A and HLA-B alleles for most subjects in the first cohort. Immune exposure information for the cohort was limited to CMV serostatus. Correlated functional status among segregating V segments might be attributable to linkage disequilibrium, but an unknown experimental factor could not be ruled out. Specific HLA alleles were associated with over 15,000 TCR beta sequences at a false discovery rate of 0.05 in a later analysis. In the study, some 180 TCR beta chains were listed as associated with cytomegalovirus. Compared with the approximately 670-donor mean, donors in an Asian-associated ancestry cluster had fewer N-insertions in productive TCRs, according to a later genetic analysis. A group of highly shared sequence variants was considered likely to be a technical artifact of the sequencing pipeline. Most CMV-associated TCR beta chains appeared to be HLA-restricted in a later analysis, and the HLA associations seemed to be driven largely by CMV exposure. In a later analysis, HLA-associated TCR beta chains were found to be more clonally expanded and to have lower generation probabilities than equally common non-associated chains.

The cohort was made up of several hundred healthy bone marrow donors. All cohort members were sampled while nominally healthy, although unrecorded immune exposures were likely present. The donor tested CMV seronegative and was one of the 352 seronegative cohort members. Every donor gave a peripheral blood sample, and the peripheral blood mononuclear cells from that sample were used for TCR beta sequencing. The Qiagen DNeasy Blood Extraction Kit was used to extract genomic DNA from the blood cell samples. Library construction relied on the immunoSEQ multiplex PCR assay. For the multiplex PCR, a mixture combining 60 forward primers for TCR Vbeta segments and 13 reverse primers for TCR Jbeta segments was used. The CDR3 region of rearranged TCR beta genes was amplified from genomic DNA with a multiplex PCR assay. On the Illumina HiSeq System, the amplified TCR beta libraries were sequenced as 87-base-pair reads. Processing in the source paper ran as follows. In a later analysis, 80 million or so unique TCR beta chains were counted across the 500 to 850 repertoires, and about 9.9 million of these chains were shared by at least two donors. Raw reads were error-corrected and collapsed into unique sequences with a nearest-neighbor algorithm that merged closely related sequences to remove PCR and sequencing errors. V, D and J gene segments were assigned by aligning CDR3 sequences to IMGT reference sequences. For a sequence to be retained, a match of at least six nucleotides to both a V gene segment and a J gene segment was required. Rearrangements were called productive when the CDR3 lacked stop codons and stayed in frame with V and J; all others were non-productive. CDR3 was defined by IMGT convention, running from the second conserved V-encoded cysteine to the conserved J-encoded phenylalanine. Sequences without an unambiguous match to a single V gene segment were excluded from the earlier analysis of 450 to 750 of the donors. An earlier analysis of around 600 of the donors classified V segments as functional when productive rearrangements were above 56.7% and as segregating when the standard deviation between donors was above 5%. To diagnose cytomegalovirus status from the catalog of TCR beta chain sequences, a statistical classification framework was built. In a later analysis, TCR nucleotide sequences were compared against IMGT/GENE-DB human TR gene sequences so that V and J genes could be assigned. Using the TCRdist pipeline, a later analysis assigned CDR3 sequences along with most-parsimonious VDJ recombination scenarios. In a later analysis, every TCR beta chain was defined by the combination of its CDR3 amino acid sequence and its V-gene family, and reads without a unique V-gene family were dropped. As a way to deal with suspected cross-contamination and a sequencing artifact, a later analysis dropped over 550 nucleotide sequences that were highly shared and had low generation probability. In a later analysis, a clonal expansion index for each public chain was calculated from normalized within-repertoire ranks of inferred template counts. A later analysis computed generation probabilities with a VDJ recombination model fitted to out-of-frame rearrangements, and checked the results against IGoR. Hypergeometric tests were used in a later analysis to score TCR-TCR, TCR-HLA and TCR-CMV co-occurrence, with a repertoire-size bias correction applied to the TCR pairs. In a later analysis, false discovery rates were estimated by permuting HLA or CMV assignments 20 times. In a later analysis, co-occurring TCRs were grouped using DBSCAN, with TCRdist sequence similarity added in when clustering inside HLA-allele-positive subsets. Co-occurrence clustering excluded repertoires with fewer than 30,000 or more than 120,000 public chains, plus five with anomalous nucleotide sharing. TCRdb carries this immuneACCESS record with in-frame sequences only. Its versions omit some clonotypes, under half of them owing to an unresolved V gene in the studies checked, with the rest unexplained. V, J and clone size reflect that table, while D and trimming were determined from the DNA. Present in this sample are roughly 240,000 clones, roughly 85% of which were seen just once. The top ten constitute 0.24% of the sample.

Clipping removes 1 base from V and 10 bases from J, with 9 as the unmatched junction base count. The CDR3 starts with the cysteine, ends with the phenylalanine, and has 15 residues. This entry keeps only the CDR3 DNA: 45 bases, framed from base 1. In the germline V gene, CDR1 corresponds to SGDLS and CDR2 to YYNGEE. The specimen was PBMCs. The sequence links TRBV9 to TRBJ2-1, with 9 bases aligning to TRBD1. The sequence derives from a girl aged 2 to 10 in good health and CMV-seronegative. The CDR3 amino acid sequence is: CASSVPGTGKGEQFF. In nucleotides, the sequence is TGTGCCAGCAGCGTACCCGGGACAGGGAAGGGAGAGCAGTTCTTC.